This T cell receptor beta chain was profiled in a study of response to subunit inactivated influenza vaccine. Per the germline V gene, CDR1 is SGHTA and CDR2 is FQGNSA. The CDR3 is 14 amino acids. Trimming removed 5 bases at V and 3 bases at J, with 11 bases between. TCRdb reanalysed the RT-PCR reads using MiXCR and keeps one entry per CDR3 protein. Among over 650,000 distinct CDR3 sequences listed, about a fifth were seen once. The sequence derives from a man over 45 who received an inactivated influenza vaccine. Here the sequenced sample was PBMCs from blood, taken 5 days after vaccination. The V and J genes are TRBV7-2 and TRBJ1-5, with unresolved D. The CDR3 protein is CASSPTGINQPQHF. DNA for the CDR3: TGTGCCAGCAGCCCGACGGGGATCAATCAGCCCCAGCATTTT.